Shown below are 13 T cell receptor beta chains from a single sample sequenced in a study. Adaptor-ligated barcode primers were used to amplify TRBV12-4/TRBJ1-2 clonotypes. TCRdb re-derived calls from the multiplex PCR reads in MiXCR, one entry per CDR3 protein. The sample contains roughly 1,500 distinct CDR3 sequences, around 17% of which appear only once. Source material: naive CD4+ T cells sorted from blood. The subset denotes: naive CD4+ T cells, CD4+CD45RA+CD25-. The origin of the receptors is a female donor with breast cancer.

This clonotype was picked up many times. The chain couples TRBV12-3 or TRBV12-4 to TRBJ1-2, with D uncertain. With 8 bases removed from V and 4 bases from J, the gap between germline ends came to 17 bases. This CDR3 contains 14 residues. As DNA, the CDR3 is TGTGCCAGCGGAGACGGGTTCTCGGGCTATGGCTACACCTTC. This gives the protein CASGDGFSGYGYTF.

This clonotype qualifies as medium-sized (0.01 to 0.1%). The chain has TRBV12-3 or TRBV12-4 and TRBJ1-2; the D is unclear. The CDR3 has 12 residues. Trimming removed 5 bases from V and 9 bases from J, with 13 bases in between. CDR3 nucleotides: TGTGCCAGCAGTGACTCGGGCCGCAGCTACACCTTC. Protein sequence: CASSDSGRSYTF.

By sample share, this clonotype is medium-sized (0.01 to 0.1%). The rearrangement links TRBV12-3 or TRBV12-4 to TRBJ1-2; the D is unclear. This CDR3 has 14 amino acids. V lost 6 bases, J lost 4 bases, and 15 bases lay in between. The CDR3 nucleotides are TGTGCCAGCAGGTTGGGCAGCCTGGGCTATGGCTACACCTTC. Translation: CASRLGSLGYGYTF.

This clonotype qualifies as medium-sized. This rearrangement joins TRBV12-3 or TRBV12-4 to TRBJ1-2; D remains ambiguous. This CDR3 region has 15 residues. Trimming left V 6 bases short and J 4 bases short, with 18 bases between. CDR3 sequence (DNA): TGTGCCAGCAGCCTTAGCTTGGAGCGGGCCTATGGCTACACCTTC. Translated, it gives CASSLSLERAYGYTF.

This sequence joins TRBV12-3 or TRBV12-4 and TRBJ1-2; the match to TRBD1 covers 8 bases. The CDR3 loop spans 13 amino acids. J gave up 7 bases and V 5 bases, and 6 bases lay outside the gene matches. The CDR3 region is CASSPTGTGGYTF. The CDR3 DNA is TGTGCCAGCAGTCCGACCGGGACAGGTGGCTACACCTTC.

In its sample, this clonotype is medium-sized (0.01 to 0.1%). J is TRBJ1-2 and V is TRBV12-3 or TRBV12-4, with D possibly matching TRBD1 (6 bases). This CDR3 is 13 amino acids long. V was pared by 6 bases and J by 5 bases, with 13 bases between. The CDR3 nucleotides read TGTGCCAGCAGCACAGACAGGACTTATGGCTACACCTTC. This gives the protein CASSTDRTYGYTF.

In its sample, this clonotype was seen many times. CDR3 nucleotides: TGTGCCAGCAGAACGACAGGGAATACTAACTATGGCTACACCTTC. Translation: CASRTTGNTNYGYTF. V gene TRBV12-3 or TRBV12-4 combines with J gene TRBJ1-2, with 7 bases aligning to TRBD1. The CDR3 has 15 amino acids. V was pared by 6 bases and J by 0 bases, with 7 bases of the junction left unmatched.

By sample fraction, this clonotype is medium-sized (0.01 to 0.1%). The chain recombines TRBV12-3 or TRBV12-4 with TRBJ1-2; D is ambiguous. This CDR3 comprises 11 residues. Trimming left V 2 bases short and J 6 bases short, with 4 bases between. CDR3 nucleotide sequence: TGTGCCAGCAGTTTACGTGATGGCTACACCTTC. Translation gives CASSLRDGYTF.

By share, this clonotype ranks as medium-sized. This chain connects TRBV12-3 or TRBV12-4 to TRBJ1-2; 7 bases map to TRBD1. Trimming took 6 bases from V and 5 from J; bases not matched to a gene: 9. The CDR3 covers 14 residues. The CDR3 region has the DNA TGTGCCAGCAGCTACGGGGACAGACCTTATGGCTACACCTTC. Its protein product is CASSYGDRPYGYTF.

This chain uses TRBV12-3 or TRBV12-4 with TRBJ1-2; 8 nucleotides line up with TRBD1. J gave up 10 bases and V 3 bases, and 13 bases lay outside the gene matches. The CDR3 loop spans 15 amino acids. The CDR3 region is CASSFRRTGSNNYTF. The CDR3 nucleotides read TGTGCCAGCAGTTTTCGTCGGACAGGGAGTAATAACTACACCTTC.

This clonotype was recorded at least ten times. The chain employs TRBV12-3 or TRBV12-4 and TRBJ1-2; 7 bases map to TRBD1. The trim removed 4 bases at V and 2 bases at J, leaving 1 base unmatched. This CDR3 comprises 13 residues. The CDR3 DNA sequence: TGTGCCAGCAGTTCGGGACAGAACTATGGCTACACCTTC. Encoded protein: CASSSGQNYGYTF.

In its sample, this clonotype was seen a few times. The CDR3 nucleotides are TGTGCCAGCAGTTTAGGACAGTACTATGGCTACACCTTC. Amino acid sequence: CASSLGQYYGYTF. The chain recombines TRBV12-3 or TRBV12-4 with TRBJ1-2, with D maybe TRBD1 (5 bases). Deletions cut 1 base from V and 3 bases from J, with 6 bases between. The CDR3 totals 13 residues.

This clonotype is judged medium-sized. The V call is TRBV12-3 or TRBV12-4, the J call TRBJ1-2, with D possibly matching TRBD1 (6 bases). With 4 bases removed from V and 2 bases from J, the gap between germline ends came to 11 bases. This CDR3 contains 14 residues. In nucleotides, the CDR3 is TGTGCCAGCAGTTACGGGACACTCAACTATGGCTACACCTTC. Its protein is CASSYGTLNYGYTF.